The 8 T cell receptor beta chains given below trace back to one sample, sequenced in a study of blood T cell repertoires in COVID-19. The repertoire was sequenced with immunoSEQ multiplex PCR; TCRdb's copy has only in-frame clones and lacks some. The sample lists around 370,000 clones, approximately 90% occurring once. The sample was PBMCs or T cells enriched from blood (not recorded which). Receptors originate from a woman between 18 and 30 years old who had recovered from COVID-19.

V and J are TRBV18 and TRBJ1-4, with D tentatively TRBD1 (6 bases). The CDR3 is 15 residues long. V was trimmed by 1 base and J by 8 bases, leaving 14 bases between them. Per the germline V gene, CDR1 is KGHSH and CDR2 is LQKENI. Written as DNA, the CDR3 is TGTGCCAGCTCACCACGGGACGGAACAGGGGAAAAACTGTTTTTT. Encoded protein: CASSPRDGTGEKLFF.

The chain uses TRBV7-6 and TRBJ2-5, with a possible D match to TRBD1 (6 bases). The V end lost 1 base, the J end lost 5 bases, and 14 bases lay between the germline ends. The CDR3 is made up of 15 amino acids. Germline assignment: CDR1 SGHVS and CDR2 FNYEAQ. The CDR3 is CASSLEARDTETQYF. CDR3 sequence (DNA): TGTGCCAGCAGCTTAGAGGCCAGGGACACGGAGACCCAGTACTTC.

This sequence joins TRBV6-1 and TRBJ2-3; possible D gene TRBD1, 5 bases. CDR1 is MNHNS and CDR2 is SASEGT in the germline V gene. Trimming removed 1 base from V and 8 bases from J, with 13 bases in between. The CDR3 contains 14 residues. The CDR3 is CASSEDRYRGTQYF. Here the CDR3 DNA reads TGTGCCAGCAGTGAAGACCGTTATAGGGGTACGCAGTATTTT.

This chain joins TRBV9 and TRBJ2-2, with TRBD1 identical over 7 bases. The trim removed 8 bases at V and 4 bases at J, leaving 8 bases unmatched. The CDR3 covers 14 residues. Germline CDR1 is SGDLS and CDR2 is YYNGEE. CDR3 bases: TGTGCCAGTCAGACAGGGTCTGGCACCGGGGAGCTGTTTTTT. It translates to CASQTGSGTGELFF.

The chain employs TRBV18 and TRBJ2-2; D may be TRBD2 (7 bases). CDR1 and CDR2 (germline): KGHSH, LQKENI. The CDR3 is 16 residues long. V lost 0 bases and J 5 bases, leaving 13 bases between the germline ends. DNA for the CDR3: TGTGCCAGCTCACCACCGATGGGGGGGACAACCGGGGAGCTGTTTTTT. Translated, it gives CASSPPMGGTTGELFF. The full variable domain, in which reference TRBV18 and TRBJ2-2 provide the parts outside the CDR3, is NAGVMQNPRHLVRRRGQEARLRCSPMKGHSHVYWYRQLPEEGLKFMVYLQKENIIDESGMPKERFSAEFPKEGPSILRIQQVVRGDSAAYFCASSPPMGGTTGELFFGEGSRLTVL.

This chain links TRBV7-9 with TRBJ1-4, with a weak D call TRBD1 (6 bases). The CDR3 loop spans 15 amino acids. Germline V gives CDR1 SEHNR, CDR2 FQNEAQ (reference sequence). The germline V and J ends were trimmed by 5 bases and 4 bases, with 14 bases remaining between them. The CDR3 bases are TGTGCCAGCAGCACAAGGACAGATTTTAATGAAAAACTGTTTTTT. It specifies CASSTRTDFNEKLFF. The full variable domain, in which reference TRBV7-9 and TRBJ1-4 provide the parts outside the CDR3, is DTGVSQNPRHKITKRGQNVTFRCDPISEHNRLYWYRQTLGQGPEFLTYFQNEAQLEKSRLLSDRFSAERPKGSFSTLEIQRTEQGDSAMYLCASSTRTDFNEKLFFGSGTQLSVL.

The chain has TRBV11-2 and TRBJ2-7, with 15 bases matching TRBD2. The CDR3 spans 17 residues. Trimming took 5 bases from V and 3 from J; bases not matched to a gene: 8. Germline V lookup: CDR1 SGHAT, CDR2 FQNNGV. The chain's CDR3 is CASSQGLAGGLDYEQYF. In nucleotides, the CDR3 is TGTGCCAGCAGCCAGGGACTAGCGGGGGGCCTAGACTACGAGCAGTACTTC.

The chain uses TRBV27 and TRBJ1-2; D possibly corresponds to TRBD1 (6 bases). This CDR3 contains 15 residues. Trimming left V 3 bases short and J 0 bases short, with 11 bases between. Germline V gene data show CDR1 as MNHEY and CDR2 as SMNVEV (reference sequence). DNA of the CDR3: TGTGCCAGCAGTTTCGGGGGGCTTTCTAACTATGGCTACACCTTC. This encodes CASSFGGLSNYGYTF.